The sequence of this T cell receptor (beta chain) was determined in a study of T cell repertoires in cytomegalovirus infection. TCRdb re-called the reads with MiXCR, one entry per CDR3 protein. Of approximately 990,000 distinct CDR3 sequences in the sample, less than 35% were seen once. Between the trimmed V and J ends, which lost 3 bases and 3 bases, there was a span of 8 bases. The CDR3 consists of 13 residues. The germline V gene has CDR1 LNHDA and CDR2 SQIVND (reference sequence). Concerning this clonotype: Antigen: not known.

The source is a human donor in good health (CMV status not recorded). Some clones in this sample may be carry-over from other donors' samples. The specimen was cultured CD8+ T cells from PBMCs, collected from culture after CMV antigen stimulation. The rearrangement joins TRBV19 to TRBJ1-1; D uncertain. CDR3 region: CASSIGLHTEAFF. CDR3 nucleotides: TGTGCCAGTAGTATTGGGTTACACACTGAAGCTTTCTTT.